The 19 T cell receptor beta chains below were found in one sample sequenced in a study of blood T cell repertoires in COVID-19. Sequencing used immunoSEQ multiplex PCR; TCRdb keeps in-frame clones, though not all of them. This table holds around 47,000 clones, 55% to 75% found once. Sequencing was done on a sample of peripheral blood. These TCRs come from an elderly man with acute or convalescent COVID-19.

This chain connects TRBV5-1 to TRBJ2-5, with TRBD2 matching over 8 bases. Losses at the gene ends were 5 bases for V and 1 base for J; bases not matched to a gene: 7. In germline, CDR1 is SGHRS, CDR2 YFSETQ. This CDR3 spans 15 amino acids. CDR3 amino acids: CASRGGAGAQETQYF. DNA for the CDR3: TGCGCCAGCAGGGGGGGAGCGGGGGCCCAAGAGACCCAGTACTTC.

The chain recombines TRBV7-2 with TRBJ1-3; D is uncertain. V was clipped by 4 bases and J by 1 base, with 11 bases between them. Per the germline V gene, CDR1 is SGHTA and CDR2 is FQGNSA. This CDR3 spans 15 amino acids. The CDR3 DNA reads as TGTGCCAGCAGCTATAGTCCGGGATCTGGAAACACCATATATTTT. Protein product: CASSYSPGSGNTIYF.

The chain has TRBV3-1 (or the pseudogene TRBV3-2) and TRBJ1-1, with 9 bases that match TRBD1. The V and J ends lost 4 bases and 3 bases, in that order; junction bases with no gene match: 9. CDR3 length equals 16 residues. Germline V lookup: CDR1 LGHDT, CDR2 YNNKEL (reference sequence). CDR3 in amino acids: CASSLGLDRGYTEAFF. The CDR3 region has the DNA TGTGCCAGCAGCCTTGGCCTCGACAGGGGGTACACTGAAGCTTTCTTT.

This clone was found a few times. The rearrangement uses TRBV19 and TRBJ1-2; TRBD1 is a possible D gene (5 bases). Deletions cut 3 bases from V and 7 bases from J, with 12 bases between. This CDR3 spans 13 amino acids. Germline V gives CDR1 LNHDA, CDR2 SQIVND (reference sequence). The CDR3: CASSMARVGGYTF. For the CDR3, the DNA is TGTGCCAGTAGTATGGCCAGGGTGGGTGGCTACACCTTC.

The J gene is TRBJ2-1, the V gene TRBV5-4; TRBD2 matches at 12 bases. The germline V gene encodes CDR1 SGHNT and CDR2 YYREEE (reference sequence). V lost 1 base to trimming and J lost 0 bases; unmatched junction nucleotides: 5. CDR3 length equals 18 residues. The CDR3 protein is CASSLPSGGGASYNEQFF. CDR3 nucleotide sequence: TGTGCCAGCAGCTTGCCTAGCGGGGGGGGAGCCTCCTACAATGAGCAGTTCTTC. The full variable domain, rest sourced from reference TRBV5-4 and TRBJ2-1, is ETGVTQSPTHLIKTRGQQVTLRCSSQSGHNTVSWYQQALGQGPQFIFQYYREEENGRGNFPPRFSGLQFPNYSSELNVNALELDDSALYLCASSLPSGGGASYNEQFFGPGTRLTVL.

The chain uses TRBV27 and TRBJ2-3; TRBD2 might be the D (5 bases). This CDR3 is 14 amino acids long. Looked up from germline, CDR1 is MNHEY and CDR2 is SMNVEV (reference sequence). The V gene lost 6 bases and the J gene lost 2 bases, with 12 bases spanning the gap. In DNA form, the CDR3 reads TGTGCCAGCAGACGGACTCCCGACACAGATACGCAGTATTTT. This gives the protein CASRRTPDTDTQYF.

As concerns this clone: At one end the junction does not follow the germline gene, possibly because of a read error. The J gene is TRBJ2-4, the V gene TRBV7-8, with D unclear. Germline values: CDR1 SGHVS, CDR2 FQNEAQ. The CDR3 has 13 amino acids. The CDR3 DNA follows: TGTGCCAGCAGCTTAGCGGCCAGAAACATTCAGTACTTC. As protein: CASSLAARNIQYF.

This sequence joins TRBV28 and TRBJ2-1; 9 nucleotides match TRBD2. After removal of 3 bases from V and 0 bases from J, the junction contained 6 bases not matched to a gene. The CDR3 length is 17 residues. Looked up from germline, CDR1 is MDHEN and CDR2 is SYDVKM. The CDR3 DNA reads TGTGCCAGCAGTTTGGGACTAGCTGGGAGCTCCTACAATGAGCAGTTCTTC. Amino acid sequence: CASSLGLAGSSYNEQFF.

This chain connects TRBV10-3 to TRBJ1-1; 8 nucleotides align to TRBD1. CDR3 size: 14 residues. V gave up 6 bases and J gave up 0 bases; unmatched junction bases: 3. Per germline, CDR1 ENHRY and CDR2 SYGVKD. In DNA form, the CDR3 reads TGTGCCATCAGGGGGGGACAGGTGAACACTGAAGCTTTCTTT. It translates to CAIRGGQVNTEAFF.

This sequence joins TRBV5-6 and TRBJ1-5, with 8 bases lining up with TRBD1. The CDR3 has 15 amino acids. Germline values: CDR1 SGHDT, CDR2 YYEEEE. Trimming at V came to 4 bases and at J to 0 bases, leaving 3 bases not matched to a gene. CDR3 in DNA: TGTGCCAGCAGCCGGGACAGGACTAGCAATCAGCCCCAGCATTTT. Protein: CASSRDRTSNQPQHF.

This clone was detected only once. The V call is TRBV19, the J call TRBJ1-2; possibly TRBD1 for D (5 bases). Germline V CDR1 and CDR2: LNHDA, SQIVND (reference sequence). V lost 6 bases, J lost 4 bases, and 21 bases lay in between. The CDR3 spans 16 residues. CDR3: CASSPFLIAGPYGYTF. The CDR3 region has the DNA TGTGCCAGTAGCCCATTTTTAATTGCAGGGCCCTATGGCTACACCTTC.

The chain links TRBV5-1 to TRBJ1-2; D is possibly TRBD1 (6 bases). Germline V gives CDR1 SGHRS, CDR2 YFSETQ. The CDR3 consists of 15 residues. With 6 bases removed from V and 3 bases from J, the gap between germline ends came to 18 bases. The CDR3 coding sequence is TGCGCCAGCATCCCCTCGCCAGGGGTCGACTATGGCTACACCTTC. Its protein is CASIPSPGVDYGYTF.

For the CDR3, the DNA is TGTGCCAGTAGTATATGGGGGGGCTATACTGAAGCTTTCTTT. It specifies CASSIWGGYTEAFF. This chain joins TRBV19 and TRBJ1-1, with D perhaps matching TRBD1 (6 bases). V gave up 2 bases and J gave up 5 bases, with 12 bases separating them. Germline CDR1 reads LNHDA; CDR2 reads SQIVND (reference sequence). This CDR3 is built from 14 residues.

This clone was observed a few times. In DNA form, the CDR3 reads TGTGCCTGGAGGGAGTCAGATAATTCACCCCTCCACTTT. Its protein is CAWRESDNSPLHF. The chain is built from TRBV30 and TRBJ1-6, with D unresolved. CDR3 length: 13 residues. V lost 3 bases, J lost 5 bases, and 8 bases lay in between. The V gene's germline CDR1 is GTSNPN and CDR2 SVGIG (reference sequence).

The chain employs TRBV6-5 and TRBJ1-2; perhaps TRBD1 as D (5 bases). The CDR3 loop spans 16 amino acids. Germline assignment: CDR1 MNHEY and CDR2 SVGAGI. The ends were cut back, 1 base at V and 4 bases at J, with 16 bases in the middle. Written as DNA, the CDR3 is TGTGCCAGCAGTTACTTAGGAGGGACGGAAAGCTATGGCTACACCTTC. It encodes CASSYLGGTESYGYTF.

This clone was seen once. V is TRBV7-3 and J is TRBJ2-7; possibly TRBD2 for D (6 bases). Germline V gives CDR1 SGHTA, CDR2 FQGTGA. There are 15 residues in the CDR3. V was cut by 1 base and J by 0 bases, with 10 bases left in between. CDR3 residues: CASSLNGGASYEQYF. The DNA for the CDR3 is TGTGCCAGCAGCTTAAACGGCGGGGCCTCCTACGAGCAGTACTTC.

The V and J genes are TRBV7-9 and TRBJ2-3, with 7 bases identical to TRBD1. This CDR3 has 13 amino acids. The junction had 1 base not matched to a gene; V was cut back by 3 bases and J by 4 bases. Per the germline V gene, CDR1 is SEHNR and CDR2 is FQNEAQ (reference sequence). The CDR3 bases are TGTGCCAGCAGCTTTCAGGGGGCAGATACGCAGTATTTT. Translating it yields CASSFQGADTQYF.

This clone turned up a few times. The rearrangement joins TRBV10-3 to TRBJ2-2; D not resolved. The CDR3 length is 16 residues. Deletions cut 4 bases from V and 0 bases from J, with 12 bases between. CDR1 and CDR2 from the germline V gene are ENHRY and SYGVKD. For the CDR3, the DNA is TGTGCCATCAGTGGCCCCCACAGCACGAACACCGGGGAGCTGTTTTTT. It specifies CAISGPHSTNTGELFF.

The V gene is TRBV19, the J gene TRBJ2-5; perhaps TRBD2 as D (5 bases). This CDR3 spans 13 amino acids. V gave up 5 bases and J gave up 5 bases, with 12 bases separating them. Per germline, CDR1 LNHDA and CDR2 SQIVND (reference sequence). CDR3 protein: CASSEAQRETQYF. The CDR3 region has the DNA TGTGCCAGTAGTGAGGCCCAGCGGGAGACCCAGTACTTC.